The next 3 T cell receptor beta chains were all read from a single sample in a study of beta chain features in type 1 diabetes. Findings and caveats of the study: Within each of all four CD4+ subsets, Type 1 diabetes patients had TCRB CDR3s that were moderately but significantly shorter.

Sequencing targeted expressed TCRB transcripts, as all isolated RNA had been reverse transcribed. Clones were sequenced by immunoSEQ multiplex PCR, and TCRdb holds only the in-frame ones, with some missing. In the table there are about 390,000 clones, 9.5% to 10% of which are singletons. Their specific antigens are unknown. Sequencing was performed on central memory CD4+ T cells from blood. The receptors derive from a man younger than 40 with type 1 diabetes.

This clone was seen only once. The chain combines TRBV7-8 with TRBJ2-7; D may be TRBD2 (6 bases). CDR1 SGHVS and CDR2 FQNEAQ come from the germline V gene. This CDR3 spans 12 amino acids. Trimming shortened V by 1 base and J by 6 bases, and 7 bases separated the two germline ends. CDR3 protein: CASSLGGVEQYF. As DNA, the CDR3 is TGTGCCAGCAGCTTAGGGGGGGTCGAGCAGTACTTC.

The rearrangement links TRBV2 to TRBJ2-1; 9 positions agree with TRBD1. The germline CDR1 and CDR2 sequences are SNHLY and FYNNEI. V shed 6 bases and J 7 bases; nucleotides not matched to a gene: 4. This CDR3 comprises 13 residues. The CDR3 nucleotides are TGTGCCAGCAGGGGACAGGGAAATAATGAGCAGTTCTTC. This sequence encodes CASRGQGNNEQFF.

This clone was seen a few times. V usage is TRBV6-5 and J usage is TRBJ2-7, with D perhaps assigned TRBD1 or TRBD2 (5 bases each). The germline V and J ends were trimmed by 4 bases and 5 bases, with 21 bases remaining between them. Germline V lookup: CDR1 MNHEY, CDR2 SVGAGI. The CDR3 consists of 16 residues. CDR3 coding DNA: TGTGCCAGCAGTTTCAAGCGAGGGACGTCGGGGAACGAGCAGTACTTC. As protein: CASSFKRGTSGNEQYF.